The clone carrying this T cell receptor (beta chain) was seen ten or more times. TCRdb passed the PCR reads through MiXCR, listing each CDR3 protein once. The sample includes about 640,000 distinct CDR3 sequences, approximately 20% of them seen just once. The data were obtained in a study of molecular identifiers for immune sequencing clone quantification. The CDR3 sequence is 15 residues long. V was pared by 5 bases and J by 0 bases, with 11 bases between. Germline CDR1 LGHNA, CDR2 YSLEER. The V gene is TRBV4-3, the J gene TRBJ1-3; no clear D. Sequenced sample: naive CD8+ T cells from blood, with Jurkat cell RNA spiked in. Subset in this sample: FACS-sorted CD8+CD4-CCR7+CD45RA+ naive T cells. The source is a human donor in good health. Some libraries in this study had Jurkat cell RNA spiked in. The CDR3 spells CASSGWGNSGNTIYF. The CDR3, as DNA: TGCGCCAGCAGCGGTTGGGGAAACTCTGGAAACACCATATATTTT.